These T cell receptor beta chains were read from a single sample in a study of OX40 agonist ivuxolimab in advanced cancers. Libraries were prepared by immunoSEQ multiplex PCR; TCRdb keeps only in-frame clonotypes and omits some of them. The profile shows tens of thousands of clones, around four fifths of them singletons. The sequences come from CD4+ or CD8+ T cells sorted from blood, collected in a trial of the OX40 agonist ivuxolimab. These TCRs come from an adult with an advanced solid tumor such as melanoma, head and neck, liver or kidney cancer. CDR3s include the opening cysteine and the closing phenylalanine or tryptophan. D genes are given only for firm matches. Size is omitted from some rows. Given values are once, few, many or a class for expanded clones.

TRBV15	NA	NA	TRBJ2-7	CATSPSGARSYEQYF	TGTGCCACCAGCCCTTCTGGAGCTAGGTCGTACGAGCAGTACTTC
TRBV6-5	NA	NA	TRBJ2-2	CASSSESTGELFF	TGTGCCAGCAGTTCCGAGAGCACCGGGGAGCTGTTTTTT
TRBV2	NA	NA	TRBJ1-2	CASSEKWHFMNGYTF	TGTGCCAGCAGTGAGAAATGGCATTTCATGAATGGCTACACCTTC
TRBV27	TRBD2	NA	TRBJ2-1	CASSLSSSGYNEQFF	TGTGCCAGCAGTTTATCGAGTAGCGGGTACAATGAGCAGTTCTTC
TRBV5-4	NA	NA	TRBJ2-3	CASSLGLAPDTQYF	TGTGCCAGCAGCTTGGGCCTAGCCCCAGATACGCAGTATTTT
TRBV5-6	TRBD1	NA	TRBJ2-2	CASSLQGAEITGELFF	TGTGCCAGCAGCTTACAGGGGGCGGAAATCACCGGGGAGCTGTTTTTT
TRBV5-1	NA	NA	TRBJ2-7	CASSPGYGTNEQYF	TGCGCCAGCAGCCCAGGTTATGGGACAAACGAGCAGTACTTC
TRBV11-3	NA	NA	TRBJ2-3	CASSLGADTDTQYF	TGTGCCAGCAGCTTGGGGGCGGACACAGATACGCAGTATTTT
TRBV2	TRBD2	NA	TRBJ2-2	CASSAGTSIGGELFF	TGTGCCAGCAGCGCCGGGACTAGTATCGGCGGGGAGCTGTTTTTT
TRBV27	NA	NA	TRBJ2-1	CASSLQLAGLYGEQFF	TGTGCCAGCAGTTTACAGCTAGCCGGCCTGTATGGTGAGCAGTTCTTC
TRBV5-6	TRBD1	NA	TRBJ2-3	CASSPRPTGLGTDTQYF	TGTGCCAGCAGCCCCCGCCCGACAGGGTTGGGAACAGATACGCAGTATTTT
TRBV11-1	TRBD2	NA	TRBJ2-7	CASSSLLGGGPSYEQYF	TGTGCCAGCAGCTCACTCCTGGGCGGGGGACCCTCCTACGAGCAGTACTTC
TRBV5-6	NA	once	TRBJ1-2	CASSSDGYGYTF	TGTGCCAGCAGCTCTGATGGCTATGGCTACACCTTC
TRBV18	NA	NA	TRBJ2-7	CASSEIKNEQYF	TGTGCCAGCTCAGAAATTAAAAACGAGCAGTACTTC
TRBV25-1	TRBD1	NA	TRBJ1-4	CASSQSPGTGNEKLFF	TGTGCCAGCAGCCAGTCCCCCGGGACAGGGAATGAAAAACTGTTTTTT
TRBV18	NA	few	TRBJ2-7	CASSPRKPGLSYEQYF	TGTGCCAGCTCACCCAGGAAGCCGGGTCTTTCTTACGAGCAGTACTTC
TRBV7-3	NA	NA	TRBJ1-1	CASSLNAGDTEAFF	TGTGCCAGCAGCTTAAATGCGGGGGACACTGAAGCTTTCTTT
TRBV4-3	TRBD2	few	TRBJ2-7	CASSQDVAGVYEQYF	TGCGCCAGCAGCCAAGATGTAGCGGGAGTATACGAGCAGTACTTC
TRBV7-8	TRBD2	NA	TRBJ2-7	CASSLSGRANEQYF	TGTGCCAGCAGCTTAAGCGGGAGGGCCAACGAGCAGTACTTC
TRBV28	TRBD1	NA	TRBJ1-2	CASSRFGAVGTGRTYGYTF	TGTGCCAGCAGCCGCTTTGGGGCTGTCGGGACAGGGCGAACCTATGGCTACACCTTC
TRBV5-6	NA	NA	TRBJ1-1	CASRGLGLNTEAFF	TGTGCCAGCCGTGGGCTAGGGCTGAACACTGAAGCTTTCTTT
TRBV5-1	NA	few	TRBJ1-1	CASSSNMNTEAFF	TGCGCCAGCAGCAGCAACATGAACACTGAAGCTTTCTTT
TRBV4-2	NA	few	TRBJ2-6	CASSQDYTGANVLTF	TGTGCCAGCAGCCAAGATTATACCGGGGCCAACGTCCTGACTTTC
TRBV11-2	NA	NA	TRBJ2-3	CASSLEPARDTQYF	TGTGCCAGCAGCTTAGAGCCAGCCCGAGATACGCAGTATTTT
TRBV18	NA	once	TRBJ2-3	CASSPDSLSTDTQYF	TGTGCCAGCTCACCAGATTCTCTTAGCACAGATACGCAGTATTTT
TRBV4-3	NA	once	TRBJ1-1	CASTHMVSDTEAFF	TGCGCCAGCACCCATATGGTCAGTGACACTGAAGCTTTCTTT
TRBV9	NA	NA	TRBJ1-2	CASSERDYSLGPYGYTF	TGTGCCAGCAGCGAGAGGGACTACTCTTTGGGCCCTTATGGCTACACCTTC
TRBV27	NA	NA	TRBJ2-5	CASSPDLMEETQYF	TGTGCCAGCAGTCCGGACTTGATGGAAGAGACCCAGTACTTC
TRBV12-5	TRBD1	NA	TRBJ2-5	CASGLGTGPQETQYF	TGTGCTAGTGGTTTGGGGACAGGGCCCCAAGAGACCCAGTACTTC
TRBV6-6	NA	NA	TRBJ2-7	CATTTAYEQYF	TGTGCCACTACGACAGCCTACGAGCAGTACTTC
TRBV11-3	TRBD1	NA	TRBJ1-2	CASSQTGQGAAGYTF	TGTGCCAGCAGCCAAACAGGACAGGGGGCGGCGGGCTACACCTTC
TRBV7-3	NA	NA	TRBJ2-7	CASSLDGTGEQYF	TGTGCCAGCAGCTTAGACGGGACCGGCGAGCAGTACTTC
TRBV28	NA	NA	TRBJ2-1	CAVRDLSSYNEQFF	TGTGCCGTGCGCGATTTAAGCTCCTACAATGAGCAGTTCTTC
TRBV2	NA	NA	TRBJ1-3	CASSQNDPLVGNTIYF	TGTGCCAGCAGTCAAAACGACCCACTTGTTGGAAACACCATATATTTT
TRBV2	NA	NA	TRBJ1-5	CATMAGERQPQHF	TGTGCCACCATGGCAGGGGAACGTCAGCCCCAGCATTTT
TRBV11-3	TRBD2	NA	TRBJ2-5	CASSPILGGRRETQYF	TGTGCCAGCTCACCCATTCTAGGCGGGAGGAGAGAGACCCAGTACTTC